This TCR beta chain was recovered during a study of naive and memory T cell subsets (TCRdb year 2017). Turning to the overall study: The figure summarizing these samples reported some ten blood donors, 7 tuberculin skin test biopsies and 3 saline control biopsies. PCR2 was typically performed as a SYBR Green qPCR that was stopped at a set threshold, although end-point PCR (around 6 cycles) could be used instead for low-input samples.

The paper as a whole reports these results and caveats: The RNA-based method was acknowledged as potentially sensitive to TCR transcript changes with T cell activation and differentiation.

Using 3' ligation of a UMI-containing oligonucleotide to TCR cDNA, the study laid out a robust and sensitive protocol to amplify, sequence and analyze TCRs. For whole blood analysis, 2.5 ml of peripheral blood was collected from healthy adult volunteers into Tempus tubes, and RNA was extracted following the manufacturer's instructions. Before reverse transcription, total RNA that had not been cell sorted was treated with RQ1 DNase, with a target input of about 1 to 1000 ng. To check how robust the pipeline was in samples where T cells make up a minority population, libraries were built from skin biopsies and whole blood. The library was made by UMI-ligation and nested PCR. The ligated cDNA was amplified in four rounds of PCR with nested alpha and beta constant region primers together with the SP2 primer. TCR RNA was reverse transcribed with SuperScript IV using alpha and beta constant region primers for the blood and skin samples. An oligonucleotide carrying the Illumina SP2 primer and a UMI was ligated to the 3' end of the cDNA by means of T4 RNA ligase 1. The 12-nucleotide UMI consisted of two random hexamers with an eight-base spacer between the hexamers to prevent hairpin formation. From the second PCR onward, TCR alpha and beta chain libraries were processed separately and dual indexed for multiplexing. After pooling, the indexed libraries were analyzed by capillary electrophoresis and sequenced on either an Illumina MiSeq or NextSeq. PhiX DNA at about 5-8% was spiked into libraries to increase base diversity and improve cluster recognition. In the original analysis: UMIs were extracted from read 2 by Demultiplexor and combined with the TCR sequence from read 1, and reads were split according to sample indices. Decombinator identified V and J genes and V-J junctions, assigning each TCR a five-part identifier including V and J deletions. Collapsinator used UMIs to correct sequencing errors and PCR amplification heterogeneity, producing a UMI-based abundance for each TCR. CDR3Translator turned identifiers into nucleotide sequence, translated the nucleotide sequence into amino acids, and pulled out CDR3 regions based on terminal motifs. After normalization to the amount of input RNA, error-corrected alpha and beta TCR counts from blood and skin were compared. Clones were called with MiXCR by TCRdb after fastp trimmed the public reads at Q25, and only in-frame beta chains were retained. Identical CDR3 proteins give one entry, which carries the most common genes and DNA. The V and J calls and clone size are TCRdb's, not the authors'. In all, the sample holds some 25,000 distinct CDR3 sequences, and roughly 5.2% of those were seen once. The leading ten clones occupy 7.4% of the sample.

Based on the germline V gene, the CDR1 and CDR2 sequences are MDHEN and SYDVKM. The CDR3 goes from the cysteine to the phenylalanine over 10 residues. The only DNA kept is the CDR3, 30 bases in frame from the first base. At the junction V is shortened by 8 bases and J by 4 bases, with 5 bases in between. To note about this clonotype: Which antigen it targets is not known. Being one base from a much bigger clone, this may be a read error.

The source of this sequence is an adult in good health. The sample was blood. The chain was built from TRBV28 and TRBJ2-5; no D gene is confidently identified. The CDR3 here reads CASRGETQYF. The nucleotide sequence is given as TGTGCCAGCCGCGGAGAGACCCAGTACTTC.